A single sample is the source of the 6 T cell receptor beta chains below, sequenced in a study of T cell responses to AZD1222 COVID-19 vaccine. The method was immunoSEQ multiplex PCR; TCRdb's version includes in-frame clones alone and lacks a portion of them. The sample records some 140,000 clones, 80% to 90% being singletons. Source: peripheral blood, taken on day 0 of MenACWY control vaccination. Source of these receptors: an adult in good health.

In this sample, this clone turned up once. V and J are TRBV2 and TRBJ2-2; D is unresolved. CDR3 length: 15 amino acids. V lost 2 bases and J 2 bases, leaving 9 bases between the germline ends. Germline lookup yields CDR1 SNHLY and CDR2 FYNNEI. The CDR3 DNA follows: TGTGCCAGCAGTGAAAGGAACACAAACACCGGGGAGCTGTTTTTT. Its translation is CASSERNTNTGELFF.

In its sample, this clone was seen once. The chain combines TRBV24-1 with TRBJ1-5; perhaps TRBD1 as D (5 bases). Per the germline V gene, CDR1 is KGHDR and CDR2 is SFDVKD. The CDR3 is 16 amino acids. Trimming removed 0 bases at V and 3 bases at J, with 11 bases between. In nucleotides, the CDR3 is TGTGCCACCAGTGATTTGAAGGGGTCCCCCAATCAGCCCCAGCATTTT. It translates to CATSDLKGSPNQPQHF.

The chain couples TRBV28 to TRBJ2-3, with D hard to call. Germline CDR1 MDHEN, CDR2 SYDVKM. The CDR3 runs 16 residues. Trimming cost V 6 bases and J 0 bases, with 16 bases left between them. For the CDR3, the DNA is TGTGCCAGCAGCCCGGAACTTGCTTCTAGCACAGATACGCAGTATTTT. Its translation: CASSPELASSTDTQYF.

The chain recombines TRBV29-1 with TRBJ1-1; the D gene is possibly TRBD1 (5 bases). The germline CDR1 and CDR2 sequences are SQVTM and ANQGSEA. V was cut by 6 bases and J by 1 base, with 9 bases left in between. The CDR3 length is 12 residues. The CDR3 spells CSVRDRNTEAFF. In nucleotides, the CDR3 is TGCAGCGTAAGGGACCGGAACACTGAAGCTTTCTTT.

The chain uses TRBV3-1 (or the pseudogene TRBV3-2) and TRBJ2-3; TRBD2 aligns across 14 bases. The CDR3 covers 16 residues. V lost 1 base, J lost 3 bases, and 0 bases stayed unmatched. Germline V CDR1 and CDR2: LGHDT, YNNKEL (reference sequence). The CDR3, as DNA: TGTGCCAGCAGCCAAGGACTAGCGGGAGGGACAGATACGCAGTATTTT. This encodes CASSQGLAGGTDTQYF.

The CDR3 loop reads CAIQGVAGEGTQYF. Here the CDR3 DNA reads TGTGCCATCCAGGGGGTGGCGGGCGAGGGGACCCAGTACTTC. The chain joins TRBV10-3 to TRBJ2-5; 7 nucleotides match TRBD1. CDR1 is ENHRY, CDR2 SYGVKD, per germline. V shed 8 bases, J shed 7 bases, and the junction held 13 bases outside the gene matches. This CDR3 contains 14 residues.